The text below deals with one T cell receptor (beta chain). Its antigen is currently unknown. Sequencing used immunoSEQ v3. Sequencing was performed with immunoSEQ multiplex PCR; in TCRdb, only in-frame clones are kept and a portion is missing. The sample lists under 35,000 clones, roughly 69% occurring once. This entry belongs to a study of TIL therapy for anti-PD-1-resistant metastatic lung cancer. Study context: Median patient age was about 55, ranging about 35-85 years. Most patients had lung adenocarcinoma; a few tumors were EGFR-mutant, two ALK-rearranged; half smoked currently or formerly.

The time point was: pre-treatment sample, taken before nivolumab and TIL therapy. This CDR3 has 14 amino acids. Per germline, CDR1 MDHEN and CDR2 SYDVKM. Losses at the gene ends were 5 bases for V and 6 bases for J; bases not matched to a gene: 6. Points from the study as a whole: Treatment-naive, never-smoker and oncogene-addicted patients were overrepresented in this highly selected cohort.

This receptor was identified in a woman aged 30-79 years with non-small cell lung cancer. The sample consisted of blood, taken at baseline. V gene TRBV28 combines with J gene TRBJ2-2, with TRBD2 matching 7 bases. CDR3 in amino acids: CASSLAGAAGELFF. In DNA form, the CDR3 reads TGTGCCAGCAGTCTCGCGGGAGCTGCCGGGGAGCTGTTTTTT.